These 22 T cell receptor beta chains share one sample of origin, sequenced in a study of early T cells in non-severe SARS-CoV-2 infection. TCRdb reanalysed the 5' RACE reads using MiXCR and keeps one entry per CDR3 protein. The sample yields 80,000 to 95,000 distinct CDR3 sequences, around an eighth seen once. The source material was whole blood. Receptors were obtained from an adult who was a healthcare worker with PCR-confirmed SARS-CoV-2 infection or an uninfected control (not recorded which).

The genes are TRBV25-1 and TRBJ2-7, with TRBD2 matching over 9 bases. Germline trimming cut 9 bases from V and 4 bases from J; bases unmatched to any gene: 1. The germline V gene encodes CDR1 MGHDK and CDR2 SYGVNS. This CDR3 spans 11 amino acids. CDR3 protein: CASAGGYEQYF. CDR3 sequence (DNA): TGTGCCAGTGCGGGAGGGTACGAGCAGTACTTC.

This clonotype has a handful of counts. V usage is TRBV5-1 and J usage is TRBJ2-7; D unresolved. Between the trimmed V and J ends, which lost 5 bases and 7 bases, there was a span of 10 bases. The CDR3 has 11 residues. Germline loops: CDR1 SGHRS, CDR2 YFSETQ. The CDR3 loop is CASRGTAEQYF. CDR3 nucleotide sequence: TGCGCCAGCAGGGGAACCGCGGAGCAGTACTTC.

This clonotype was seen a few times. The rearrangement joins TRBV19 to TRBJ2-2; 7 nucleotides line up with TRBD2. CDR3 length equals 16 residues. Germline CDR1 and CDR2: LNHDA and SQIVND (reference sequence). Unmatched junction bases numbered 5, after V lost 2 bases and J lost 2 bases. The CDR3 nucleotides are TGTGCCAGTAGTATACGCACTAGCGTTAACACCGGGGAGCTGTTTTTT. It codes for CASSIRTSVNTGELFF.

This clonotype has only a few counts. V and J are TRBV12-3 or TRBV12-4 and TRBJ2-3; possibly TRBD1 or TRBD2 for D (5 bases each). The CDR3 is 16 amino acids. The V end was cut by 5 bases, the J end by 4 bases, with 19 bases between. For the CDR3, the DNA is TGTGCCAGCAGTCTAAGGGTGGGGGTAGCGTCAGATACGCAGTATTTT. Translation: CASSLRVGVASDTQYF.

This clonotype was recorded at least ten times. The CDR3 is CASSLVGGVAFF. The DNA of the CDR3 is TGTGCCAGCAGTTTAGTAGGGGGCGTAGCTTTCTTT. The rearrangement joins TRBV12-3 or TRBV12-4 to TRBJ1-1, with 7 bases identical to TRBD1. With V trimmed by 1 base and J by 10 bases, 3 bases remained unmatched. CDR3 length: 12 amino acids.

This chain links TRBV29-1 with TRBJ1-1, with TRBD1 matching 8 bases. CDR1 SQVTM and CDR2 ANQGSEA come from the germline V gene. V lost 5 bases to trimming and J lost 7 bases; unmatched junction nucleotides: 3. The CDR3 is made up of 11 amino acids. The CDR3 coding sequence is TGCAGCGTTCAGGGGGCGAGTGAAGCTTTCTTT. Amino acid sequence: CSVQGASEAFF.

This clonotype occurred a few times. The V call is TRBV28, the J call TRBJ2-7; D is possibly TRBD2 (6 bases). The CDR3 has 16 residues. V lost 3 bases to trimming and J lost 5 bases, with 20 bases between them. Germline loops: CDR1 MDHEN, CDR2 SYDVKM. The CDR3 spells CASSLMGGPDRNEQYF. The DNA of the CDR3 is TGTGCCAGCAGTTTGATGGGGGGACCGGACCGGAACGAGCAGTACTTC.

This clonotype has more than one count but fewer than ten. The chain joins TRBV20-1 to TRBJ2-2, with 14 positions matching TRBD2. The CDR3 covers 17 residues. CDR1 and CDR2 from the germline V gene are DFQATT and SNEGSKA (reference sequence). Losses at the gene ends were 8 bases for V and 4 bases for J; bases not matched to a gene: 12. The CDR3 region is CSTNPGLAGVGTGELFF. CDR3 sequence (DNA): TGCAGTACAAACCCGGGACTAGCGGGAGTTGGCACCGGGGAGCTGTTTTTT.

This clonotype was observed a few times. The V gene is TRBV19, the J gene TRBJ2-3, with 10 bases that match TRBD2. The trim removed 4 bases at V and 3 bases at J, leaving 4 bases unmatched. CDR3 length equals 15 residues. Germline V gene data show CDR1 as LNHDA and CDR2 as SQIVND (reference sequence). CDR3 region: CASSSKREGTDTQYF. In DNA, the CDR3 is TGTGCCAGTAGTAGTAAGCGGGAGGGTACAGATACGCAGTATTTT. Variable domain in full (rest from reference TRBV19 and TRBJ2-3): DGGITQSPKYLFRKEGQNVTLSCEQNLNHDAMYWYRQDPGQGLRLIYYSQIVNDFQKGDIAEGYSVSREKKESFPLTVTSAQKNPTAFYLCASSSKREGTDTQYFGPGTRLTVL.

This clonotype was recorded at least ten times. The chain joins TRBV4-2 to TRBJ1-5; no clear D gene. This CDR3 comprises 13 residues. V lost 0 bases to trimming and J lost 6 bases, with 6 bases between them. Germline lookup yields CDR1 LGHNA and CDR2 YNFKEQ. Here the CDR3 reads CASSQEDSQPQHF. CDR3 nucleotide sequence: TGTGCCAGCAGCCAAGAAGATAGTCAGCCCCAGCATTTT.

The genes are TRBV11-2 and TRBJ2-7, with D possibly being TRBD2 (6 bases). V lost 4 bases and J 2 bases, leaving 9 bases between the germline ends. CDR1 SGHAT and CDR2 FQNNGV come from the germline V gene. The CDR3 spans 13 residues. CDR3 bases: TGTGCCAGCAGCTCGGGACTCCCCTACGAGCAGTACTTC. Protein: CASSSGLPYEQYF.

V and J are TRBV7-2 and TRBJ1-4, with unresolved D. This CDR3 is 15 amino acids long. Germline CDR1 SGHTA, CDR2 FQGNSA. V lost 5 bases and J 4 bases, leaving 14 bases between the germline ends. As DNA, the CDR3 is TGTGCCAGCAGCCCTCGGCGGGGATTTAATGAAAAACTGTTTTTT. Encoded protein: CASSPRRGFNEKLFF.

DNA of the CDR3: TGTGCCAGCAGTTACGGGGCAGGAGTAGAAGAGACCCAGTACTTC. It codes for CASSYGAGVEETQYF. This chain links TRBV6-5 with TRBJ2-5, with D tentatively TRBD1 (5 bases). Looked up from germline, CDR1 is MNHEY and CDR2 is SVGAGI. V gave up 2 bases and J gave up 3 bases, with 13 bases separating them. There are 15 residues in the CDR3.

This clonotype was seen a handful of times. The chain recombines TRBV10-3 with TRBJ2-2; D possibly matches TRBD1 or TRBD2 (5 bases each). From germline, CDR1 is ENHRY and CDR2 SYGVKD. The CDR3 has 18 amino acids. V lost 4 bases and J lost 4, with 22 bases in between. CDR3 coding DNA: TGTGCCATCAGTGGGACTCCCTTTTTCGCTGGGGGCACCGGGGAGCTGTTTTTT. This translates into CAISGTPFFAGGTGELFF.

This clonotype was counted between two and nine times. The CDR3: CASSYEGQVYSNQPQHF. The CDR3 DNA is TGTGCCAGCAGTTACGAGGGACAGGTTTATAGCAATCAGCCCCAGCATTTT. V is TRBV6-2 or TRBV6-3 and J is TRBJ1-5, with 8 bases matching TRBD1. After removal of 2 bases from V and 0 bases from J, the junction contained 6 bases not matched to a gene. The germline V gene encodes CDR1 MNHEY and CDR2 SVGEGT. The CDR3 contains 17 residues.

This clonotype was counted ten times or more. V is TRBV20-1 and J is TRBJ2-1; TRBD1 or TRBD2 may be the D gene (6 bases each). This CDR3 has 15 residues. Looked up from germline, CDR1 is DFQATT and CDR2 is SNEGSKA (reference sequence). The V end lost 3 bases, the J end lost 8 bases, and 20 bases lay between the germline ends. The CDR3 DNA reads as TGCAGTGCTAGGGCTCTGACAGGAGGGTTGGATGAGCAGTTCTTC. It codes for CSARALTGGLDEQFF.

This clonotype was seen more than once but under ten times. The chain's CDR3 is CASSFGLRTGNTDTQYF. CDR3 nucleotides: TGTGCCAGCAGCTTCGGTCTACGTACAGGCAACACAGATACGCAGTATTTT. V is TRBV5-5 and J is TRBJ2-3, with D perhaps matching TRBD1 (5 bases). The ends were cut back, 2 bases at V and 2 bases at J, with 18 bases in the middle. CDR3 length: 17 residues. CDR1 is SGHKS and CDR2 is YYEKEE in the germline V gene (reference sequence).

This clonotype appeared many times. The V and J genes are TRBV6-6 and TRBJ1-2; TRBD1 might be the D (5 bases). CDR3 length: 15 residues. The germline V gene encodes CDR1 MNHNY and CDR2 SVGAGI (reference sequence). V was shortened by 5 bases and J by 0 bases, with 13 bases between the two germline ends. CDR3 sequence reads: CASSTQGGANYGYTF. Here the CDR3 DNA reads TGTGCCAGCAGTACTCAGGGCGGGGCTAACTATGGCTACACCTTC.

V usage is TRBV7-3 and J usage is TRBJ2-7; D is undetermined. The length of the CDR3 is 11 residues. With 6 bases removed from V and 6 bases from J, the gap between germline ends came to 9 bases. The germline CDR1 and CDR2 sequences are SGHTA and FQGTGA. The CDR3 loop reads CASSSSREQYF. CDR3 DNA sequence: TGTGCCAGCAGTTCTTCCCGCGAGCAGTACTTC. Combining the CDR3 with reference TRBV7-3 and TRBJ2-7 gives the whole variable domain GAGVSQTPSNKVTEKGKYVELRCDPISGHTALYWYRQSLGQGPEFLIYFQGTGAADDSGLPNDRFFAVRPEGSVSTLKIQRTERGDSAVYLCASSSSREQYFGPGTRLTVT.

The V gene is TRBV20-1, the J gene TRBJ2-7; 9 nucleotides line up with TRBD2. With 6 bases clipped from V and 8 bases from J, the junction kept 11 bases outside the gene matches. From germline, CDR1 is DFQATT and CDR2 SNEGSKA (reference sequence). The CDR3 covers 13 residues. In DNA, the CDR3 is TGCAGTGCAAAACTAGCGGGTACTTTCAAGCAGTACTTC. Translation gives CSAKLAGTFKQYF.

Details on this clonotype: A clone one base away is much larger, so this may be a read error. This rearrangement joins TRBV12-3 or TRBV12-4 to TRBJ2-7, with 8 bases aligning to TRBD2. The length of the CDR3 is 14 residues. The CDR3 sequence: CGSSLSAGGDEQYF. In DNA form, the CDR3 reads TGTGGCAGCAGTTTATCGGCGGGAGGTGACGAGCAGTACTTC.

The chain recombines TRBV9 with TRBJ2-1; D not resolved. Trimming removed 2 bases from V and 5 bases from J, with 8 bases in between. The germline gives CDR1 SGDLS, CDR2 YYNGEE. The CDR3 sequence is 13 residues long. The DNA for the CDR3 is TGTGCCAGCAGCGTTGCTGGCCACAATGAGCAGTTCTTC. Amino acids: CASSVAGHNEQFF.